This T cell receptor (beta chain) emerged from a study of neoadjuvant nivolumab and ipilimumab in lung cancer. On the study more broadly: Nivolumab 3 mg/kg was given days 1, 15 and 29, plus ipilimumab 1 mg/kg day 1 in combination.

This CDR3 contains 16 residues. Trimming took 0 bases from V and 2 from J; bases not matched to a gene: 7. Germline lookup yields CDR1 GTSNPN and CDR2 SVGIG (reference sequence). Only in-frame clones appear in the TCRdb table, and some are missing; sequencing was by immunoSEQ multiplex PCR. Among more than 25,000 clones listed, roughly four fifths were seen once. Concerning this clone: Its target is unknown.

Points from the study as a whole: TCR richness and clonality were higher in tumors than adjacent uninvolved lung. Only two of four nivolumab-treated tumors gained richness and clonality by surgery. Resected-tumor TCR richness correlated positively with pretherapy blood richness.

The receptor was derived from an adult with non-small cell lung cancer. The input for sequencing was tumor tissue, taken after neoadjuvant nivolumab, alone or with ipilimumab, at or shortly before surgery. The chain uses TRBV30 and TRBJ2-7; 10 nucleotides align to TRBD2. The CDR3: CAWSVAGGIRPYEQYF. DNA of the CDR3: TGTGCCTGGAGTGTAGCGGGAGGGATTAGACCCTACGAGCAGTACTTC.